The T cell receptor beta chain described here comes from a study of CD8 T cells in Susac syndrome. About the study: Within the sequenced group of Susac syndrome patients, 5 or 6 showed active disease and roughly 8 were in remission. Study results and caveats: As the study acknowledged, the number of individuals who were part of its TCR sequencing and HLA analysis was relatively small.

Random-hexamer reverse transcription was applied to about 0.45 to 1 ug RNA. TCRdb fed the immunoSEQ multiplex PCR reads into MiXCR, producing one record per CDR3 protein. The sample yields around 180,000 distinct CDR3 sequences, 94% seen once. This clonotype showed up just once. Its antigen is not identified. V lost 2 bases, J lost 7 bases, and 8 bases lay in between. The CDR3 contains 12 residues. This receptor was identified in a human donor with Susac syndrome. Sequencing was carried out using CD4+ T cells from PBMCs. The rearrangement joins TRBV12-3 or TRBV12-4 to TRBJ1-1, with D maybe TRBD1 (5 bases). CDR3 in amino acids: CASSLRGSEAFF. CDR3 DNA: TGTGCCAGCAGTTTACGGGGGAGTGAAGCTTTCTTT.